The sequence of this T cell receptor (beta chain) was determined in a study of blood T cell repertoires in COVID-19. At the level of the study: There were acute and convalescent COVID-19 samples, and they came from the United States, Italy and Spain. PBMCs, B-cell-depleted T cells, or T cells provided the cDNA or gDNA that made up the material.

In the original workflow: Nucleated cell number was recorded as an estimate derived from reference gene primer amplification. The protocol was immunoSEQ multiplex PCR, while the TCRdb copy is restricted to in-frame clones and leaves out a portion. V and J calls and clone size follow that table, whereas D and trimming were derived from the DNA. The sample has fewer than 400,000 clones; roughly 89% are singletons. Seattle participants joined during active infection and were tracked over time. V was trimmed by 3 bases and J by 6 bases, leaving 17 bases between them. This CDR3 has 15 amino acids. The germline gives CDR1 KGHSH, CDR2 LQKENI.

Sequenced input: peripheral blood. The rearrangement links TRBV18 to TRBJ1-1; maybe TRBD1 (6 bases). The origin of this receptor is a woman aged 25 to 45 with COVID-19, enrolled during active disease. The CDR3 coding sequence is TGTGCCAGCTCACCTATGCAGGGGCTCGATTCTGAAGCTTTCTTT. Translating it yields CASSPMQGLDSEAFF.